One T cell receptor (delta chain) is described in this entry. This clone was seen only a few times. Its antigen specificity is not known. The junction departs from the called germline gene at one end, perhaps through a read error. The sample originates from a study of Vδ1+ human thymocytes (dated by TCRdb to between 2018 and 2020). For the wider study: As a data resource, the study described the mRNA-level TRG and TRD CDR3 repertoires found in highly purified Vdelta1+ thymocytes taken from young children. Validation of the multiplex-based CDR3 amplicon strategy against 5'RACE-based CDR3 amplicon generation methods had been performed previously.

RNA was extracted with the RNeasy mini kit and reverse transcribed using Superscript III. CDR3 amplicons were produced by multiplex PCR using pooled V-gene forward primers and a constant-region reverse primer with Illumina adaptor overhangs. After gel purification, the amplicons were indexed with Nextera index primers during approximately 8 additional PCR cycles and then purified using AMPure XP beads. The libraries were sequenced on an Illumina MiSeq using paired-end 250 bp reads, dual indexing and an approximately 20% PhiX spike-in. The paper's data handling went like this. FastQC was used to check read quality, and ea-utils fastq-join was used to merge TRG read pairs. Sequences were annotated with IMGT/HighV-QUEST, keeping only productive sequences with unambiguous V-gene assignment; clonotypes were defined by identical CDR3 sequence. For downstream analysis, the tools were VDJtools 1.1.1, tcR 2.2.3, Treemap and vegan Shannon diversity in R 3.4.4. In TCRdb, clones were called once more from the public reads by CATT, and rows of identical DNA were later combined. These V and J calls originate from TCRdb's pipeline instead of the authors' own analysis. The sample includes 45,000 to 60,000 delta-chain clones, with about 14% observed a single time. The ten largest clones take up approximately 0.4% of the sample.

CDR1 TSWWSYY and CDR2 QGS were looked up in the germline V gene. The CDR3 sequence holds 19 residues, the cysteine and phenylalanine included. Only CDR3 DNA remains: 57 bases, in frame from the first base. Thymic samples were depleted of alphabeta T cells, then CD3+ TCRVdelta1+ TCRVdelta2- thymocytes were FACS-sorted. The purity of the sorted Vdelta1+ thymocytes fell between roughly 98% and 99.6%. The thymic specimens were obtained from about 8 paediatric patients, aged about 5 days to 15 months, who were having corrective cardiac surgery. After the thymic tissue was dispersed, mononuclear cells were isolated using a Histopaque-1077 density gradient. For staining, the antibodies used were anti-TCRVdelta1 clone TS8.2, anti-TCRVdelta2 clone B6, anti-CD3 clone HIT3a and anti-TCRalphabeta clone IP26. Results and caveats for the whole study, not just this receptor: Even though sort purity was high, around 19% of thymic TRD sequences were Vdelta2 (and few were Vdelta3), which was not the case for the peripheral blood Vdelta1+ controls. Donors did not cluster by age or sex, so the analyses were not stratified by age or sex. The authors advised highly purified populations and single-cell validation, since unexpected Vdelta2 sequences could cause misinterpretation of bulk repertoire data. Thymic TRG and TRD repertoires appeared highly polyclonal with Gaussian CDR3 length distributions, unlike oligoclonal peripheral blood repertoires. Many TRG clonotypes were shared between donors (up to roughly 7x10^3), whereas TRD repertoires were essentially private (max roughly 120 shared).

Sequences were obtained from Vdelta1+ gamma-delta thymocytes from the thymus. Interpreted using the paper, the cell subset or site label stands for: FACS-sorted CD3+ TCRalphabeta- TCRVdelta1+ TCRVdelta2- thymocytes. The chain is made from TRDV1 and TRDJ1; 6 matching bases give a weak D call of TRDD3. The source of this sequence is a girl under two years old who had congenital heart surgery. The DNA sequence reads TGTGCTCCTGGGGAAGGGTATGGTGTGGGGGCCTTGAACACCGATAAACTCATCTTT. It encodes CAPGEGYGVGALNTDKLIF.